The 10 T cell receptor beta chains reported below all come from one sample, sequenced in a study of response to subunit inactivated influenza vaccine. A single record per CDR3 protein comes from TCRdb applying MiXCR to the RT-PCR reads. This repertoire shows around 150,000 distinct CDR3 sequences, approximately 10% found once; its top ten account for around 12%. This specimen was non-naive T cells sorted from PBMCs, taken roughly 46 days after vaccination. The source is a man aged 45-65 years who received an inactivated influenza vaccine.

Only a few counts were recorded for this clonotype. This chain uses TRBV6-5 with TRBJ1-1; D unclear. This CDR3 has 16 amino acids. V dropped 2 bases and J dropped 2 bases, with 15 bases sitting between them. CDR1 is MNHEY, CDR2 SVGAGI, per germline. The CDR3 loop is CASSYSWQDENTEAFF. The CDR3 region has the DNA TGTGCCAGCAGTTACAGTTGGCAGGACGAAAACACTGAAGCTTTCTTT.

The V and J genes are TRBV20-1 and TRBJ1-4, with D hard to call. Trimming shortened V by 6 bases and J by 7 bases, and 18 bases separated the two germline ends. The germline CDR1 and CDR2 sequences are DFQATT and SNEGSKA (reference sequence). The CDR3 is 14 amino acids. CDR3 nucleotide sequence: TGCAGTGCGGAACGACGGAGGTCGGGTGAAAAACTGTTTTTT. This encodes CSAERRRSGEKLFF.

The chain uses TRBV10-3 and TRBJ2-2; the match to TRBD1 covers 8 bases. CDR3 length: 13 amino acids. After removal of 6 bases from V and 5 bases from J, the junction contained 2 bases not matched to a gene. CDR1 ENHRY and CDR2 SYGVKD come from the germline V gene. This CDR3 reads CAIRGQETGELFF. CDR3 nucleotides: TGTGCCATCAGGGGACAGGAGACCGGGGAGCTGTTTTTT.

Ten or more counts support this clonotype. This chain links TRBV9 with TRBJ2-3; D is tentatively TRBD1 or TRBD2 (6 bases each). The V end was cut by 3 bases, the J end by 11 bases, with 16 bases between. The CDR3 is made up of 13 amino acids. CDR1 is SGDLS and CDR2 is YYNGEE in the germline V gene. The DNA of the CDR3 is TGTGCCAGCAGCGAAAGCGGAAAGGGGGGGCAGTATTTT. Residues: CASSESGKGGQYF.

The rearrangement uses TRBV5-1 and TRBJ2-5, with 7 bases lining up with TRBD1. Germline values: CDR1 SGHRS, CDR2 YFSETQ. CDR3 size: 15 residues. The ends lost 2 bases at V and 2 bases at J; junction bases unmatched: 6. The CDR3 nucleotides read TGCGCCAGCAGCTTTATGGGACAGAGTCAAGAGACCCAGTACTTC. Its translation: CASSFMGQSQETQYF.

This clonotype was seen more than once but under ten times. CDR3 sequence: CASSPSFLDEQFF. DNA of the CDR3: TGTGCCAGCAGCCCTTCCTTTTTGGATGAGCAGTTCTTC. V usage is TRBV9 and J usage is TRBJ2-1; D is uncertain. There are 13 residues in the CDR3. Trimming left V 4 bases short and J 8 bases short, with 13 bases between. Germline V gene data show CDR1 as SGDLS and CDR2 as YYNGEE.

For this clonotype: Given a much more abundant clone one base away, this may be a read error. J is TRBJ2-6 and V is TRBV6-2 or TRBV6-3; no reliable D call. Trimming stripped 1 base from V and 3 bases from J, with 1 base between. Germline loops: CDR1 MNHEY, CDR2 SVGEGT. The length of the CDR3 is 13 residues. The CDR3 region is CASSYFGANVLTF. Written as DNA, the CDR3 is TGTGCCAGCAGTTACTTTGGGGCCAACGTCCTGACTTTC.

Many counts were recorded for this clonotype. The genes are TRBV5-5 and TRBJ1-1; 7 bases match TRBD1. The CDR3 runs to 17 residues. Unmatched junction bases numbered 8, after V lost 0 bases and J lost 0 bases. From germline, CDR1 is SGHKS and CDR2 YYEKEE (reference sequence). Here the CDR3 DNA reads TGTGCCAGCAGCTTGGGGGCGACAGGGTTAATGAACACTGAAGCTTTCTTT. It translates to CASSLGATGLMNTEAFF.

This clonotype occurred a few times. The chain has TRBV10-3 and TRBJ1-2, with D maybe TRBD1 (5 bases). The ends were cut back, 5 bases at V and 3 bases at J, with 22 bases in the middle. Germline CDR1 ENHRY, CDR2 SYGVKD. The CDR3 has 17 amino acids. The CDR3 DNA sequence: TGTGCCATCAGTCTTACAGGCCAGATCCTCGATCACTATGGCTACACCTTC. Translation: CAISLTGQILDHYGYTF.

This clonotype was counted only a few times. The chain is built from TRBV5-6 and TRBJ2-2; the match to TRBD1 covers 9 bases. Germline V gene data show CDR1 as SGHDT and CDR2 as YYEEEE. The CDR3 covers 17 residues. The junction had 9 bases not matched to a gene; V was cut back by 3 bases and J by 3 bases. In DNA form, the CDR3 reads TGTGCCAGCAGCTGGGCCGGGACAGGGATGGACACCGGGGAGCTGTTTTTT. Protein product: CASSWAGTGMDTGELFF.